A selection of T cell receptor beta chains follows, all from one sample in a study of Tregs in tolerant kidney transplant recipients. Measured with immunoSEQ multiplex PCR; TCRdb has only the in-frame clones, and not every one. The sample lists approximately 60,000 clones, more than 70% seen once, with 3.8% in the top ten. Specimen: CD4+ T cells from blood (PBMCs), collected 6 months after the transplant. The source of these receptors is a human patient who received a combined kidney and bone marrow transplant. Some T cells may be transferred from the graft donor. Each CDR3 is given with its conserved first and last residue. A D gene is named only where the DNA matches it firmly. Clone sizes are given selectively: once, few, many, or a class where the clone is expanded.

d_call: TRBD1
v_call: TRBV28
j_call: TRBJ2-1
clone_size: .
cdr3_nt: TGTGCCAGCAGTTTCCCGGGACAGGGGTACAATGAGCAGTTCTTC
cdr3_aa: CASSFPGQGYNEQFF

d_call: TRBD2
v_call: TRBV7-6
j_call: TRBJ2-2
clone_size: .
cdr3_nt: TGTGCCAGCAGCTCTCGGACTAGCGGAACCGGGGAGCTGTTTTTT
cdr3_aa: CASSSRTSGTGELFF

d_call: .
v_call: TRBV15
j_call: TRBJ1-2
clone_size: .
cdr3_nt: TGTGCCACCAGCAGAGGAGGGGTAGCAACAGGGCGATATTATAACTATGGCTACACCTTC
cdr3_aa: CATSRGGVATGRYYNYGYTF

d_call: TRBD1
v_call: TRBV2
j_call: TRBJ1-1
clone_size: .
cdr3_nt: TGTGCCAGCAGTGCGGGACAGACCACTGAAGCTTTCTTT
cdr3_aa: CASSAGQTTEAFF

d_call: .
v_call: TRBV27
j_call: TRBJ2-7
clone_size: .
cdr3_nt: TGTGCCAGCAGTTCATACCACAGGTCCTACGAGCAGTACTTC
cdr3_aa: CASSSYHRSYEQYF

d_call: .
v_call: TRBV18
j_call: TRBJ1-6
clone_size: .
cdr3_nt: TGTGCCAGCTCACCACTGGGACCGCCGGGGGGAGGTTCCCCCCTCCACTTT
cdr3_aa: CASSPLGPPGGGSPLHF

d_call: TRBD1
v_call: TRBV5-1
j_call: TRBJ1-2
clone_size: once
cdr3_nt: TGCGCCAGCAGCTTAGGACAGGCCAACTATGGCTACACCTTC
cdr3_aa: CASSLGQANYGYTF

d_call: .
v_call: TRBV18
j_call: TRBJ2-5
clone_size: .
cdr3_nt: TGTGCCACGAGGGCGACGGGAAAAGAGACCCAGTACTTC
cdr3_aa: CATRATGKETQYF

d_call: .
v_call: TRBV5-4
j_call: TRBJ1-2
clone_size: .
cdr3_nt: TGTGCCAGCAGTGGACAGACGAACTATGGCTACACCTTC
cdr3_aa: CASSGQTNYGYTF

d_call: .
v_call: TRBV7-2
j_call: TRBJ2-7
clone_size: .
cdr3_nt: TGTGCCATTCAAAGGGACTTCGAATACGAGCAGTACTTC
cdr3_aa: CAIQRDFEYEQYF

d_call: TRBD2
v_call: TRBV7-2
j_call: TRBJ2-7
clone_size: .
cdr3_nt: TGTGCCAGCAGCTCCCCGGGAGGGCGTACCTACGAGCAGTACTTC
cdr3_aa: CASSSPGGRTYEQYF

d_call: TRBD1
v_call: TRBV4-1
j_call: TRBJ2-5
clone_size: .
cdr3_nt: TGCGCCAGCAGCCAAGGGACAGGGGAAGCGACCCAGTACTTC
cdr3_aa: CASSQGTGEATQYF

d_call: .
v_call: TRBV4-3
j_call: TRBJ1-2
clone_size: once
cdr3_nt: TGCGCCAGCAGCCAAGATCTGCGGGGAGGGACGCGAAATGGCTACACCTTC
cdr3_aa: CASSQDLRGGTRNGYTF

d_call: TRBD2
v_call: TRBV19
j_call: TRBJ2-7
clone_size: .
cdr3_nt: TGTGCCAGTACCCTAGGACTAGCGGGAGGCGAGCAGTACTTC
cdr3_aa: CASTLGLAGGEQYF

d_call: TRBD2
v_call: TRBV18
j_call: TRBJ2-7
clone_size: .
cdr3_nt: TGTGCCAGCTCTCACACTACTAGCGGGAGGGGCGAGCAGTACTTC
cdr3_aa: CASSHTTSGRGEQYF

d_call: .
v_call: TRBV21-1
j_call: TRBJ2-7
clone_size: few
cdr3_nt: TGTGCCAGCAGCAAAGGACTGTCCTCCTACGAGCAGTACTTC
cdr3_aa: CASSKGLSSYEQYF

d_call: TRBD1
v_call: TRBV5-6
j_call: TRBJ1-1
clone_size: .
cdr3_nt: TGTGCCAGCAGGCGAGGGACAGGGGCAAAGAACACTGAAGCTTTCTTT
cdr3_aa: CASRRGTGAKNTEAFF

d_call: .
v_call: TRBV4-1
j_call: TRBJ2-2
clone_size: .
cdr3_nt: TGCGCCAGCAGCCAAGTATCGGGGACACCGAACACCGGGGAGCTGTTTTTT
cdr3_aa: CASSQVSGTPNTGELFF

d_call: .
v_call: TRBV4-2
j_call: TRBJ1-3
clone_size: .
cdr3_nt: TGTGCCAGCAGCCAGGCCGGGACGGCGGGGGGAAACACCATATATTTT
cdr3_aa: CASSQAGTAGGNTIYF

d_call: TRBD1
v_call: TRBV19
j_call: TRBJ1-2
clone_size: .
cdr3_nt: TGTGCCAGTGCCCTAAGGGACAGGGGAGGATATGGCTACACCTTC
cdr3_aa: CASALRDRGGYGYTF

d_call: TRBD1
v_call: TRBV4-1
j_call: TRBJ2-3
clone_size: .
cdr3_nt: TGCGCCAGCAGCCATACCTCCGGGACAGGGTTTGATACGCAGTATTTT
cdr3_aa: CASSHTSGTGFDTQYF